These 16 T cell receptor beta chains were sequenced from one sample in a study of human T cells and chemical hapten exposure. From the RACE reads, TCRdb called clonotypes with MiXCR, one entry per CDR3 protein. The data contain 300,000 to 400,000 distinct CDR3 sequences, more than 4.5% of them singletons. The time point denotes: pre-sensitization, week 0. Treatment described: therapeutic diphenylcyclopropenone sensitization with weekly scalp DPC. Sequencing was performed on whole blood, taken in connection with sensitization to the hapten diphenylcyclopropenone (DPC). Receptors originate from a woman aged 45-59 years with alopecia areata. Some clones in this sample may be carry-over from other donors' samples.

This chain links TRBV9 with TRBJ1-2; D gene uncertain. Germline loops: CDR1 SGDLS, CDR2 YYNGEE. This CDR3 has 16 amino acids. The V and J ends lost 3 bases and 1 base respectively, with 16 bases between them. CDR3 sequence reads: CASSAHVVTNNYGYTF. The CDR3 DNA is TGTGCCAGCAGCGCACACGTTGTAACCAATAACTATGGCTACACCTTC.

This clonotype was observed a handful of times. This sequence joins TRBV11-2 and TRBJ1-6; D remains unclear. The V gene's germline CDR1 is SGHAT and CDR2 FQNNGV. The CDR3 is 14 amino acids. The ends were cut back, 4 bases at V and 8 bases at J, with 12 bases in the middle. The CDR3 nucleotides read TGTGCCAGCAGCTCCGACGTCGGGTATTCACCCCTCCACTTT. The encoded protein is CASSSDVGYSPLHF.

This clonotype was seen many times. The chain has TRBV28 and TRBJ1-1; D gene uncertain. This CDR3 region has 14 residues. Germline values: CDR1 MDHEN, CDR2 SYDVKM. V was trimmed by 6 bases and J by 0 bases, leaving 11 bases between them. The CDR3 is CASSLGRLNTEAFF. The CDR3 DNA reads TGTGCCAGCAGCTTGGGGAGACTGAACACTGAAGCTTTCTTT.

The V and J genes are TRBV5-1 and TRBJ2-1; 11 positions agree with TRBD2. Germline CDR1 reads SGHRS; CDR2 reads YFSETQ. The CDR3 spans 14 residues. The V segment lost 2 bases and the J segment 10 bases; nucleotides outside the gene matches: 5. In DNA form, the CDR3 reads TGCGCCAGCAGCTTACTAGCGGGAGAAGGGGAGCAGTTCTTC. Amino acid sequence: CASSLLAGEGEQFF.

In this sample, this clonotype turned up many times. CDR3 region: CASSSGTLHPGANVLTF. CDR3 sequence (DNA): TGTGCCAGCAGTTCCGGGACTCTACACCCTGGGGCCAACGTCCTGACTTTC. This sequence joins TRBV2 and TRBJ2-6, with D perhaps TRBD2 (6 bases). V was trimmed by 5 bases and J by 2 bases, leaving 16 bases between them. The CDR3 contains 17 residues. From germline, CDR1 is SNHLY and CDR2 FYNNEI. Based on the CDR3 plus reference TRBV2 and TRBJ2-6, the full variable domain is EPEVTQTPSHQVTQMGQEVILRCVPISNHLYFYWYRQILGQKVEFLVSFYNNEISEKSEIFDDQFSVERPDGSNFTLKIRSTKLEDSAMYFCASSSGTLHPGANVLTFGAGSRLTVL.

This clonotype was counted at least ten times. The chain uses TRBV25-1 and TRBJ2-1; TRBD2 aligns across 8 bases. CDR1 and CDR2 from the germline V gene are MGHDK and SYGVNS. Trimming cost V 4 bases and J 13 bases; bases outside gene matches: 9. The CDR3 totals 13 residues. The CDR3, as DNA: TGTGCCAGCAGTGCATCGACTAGCGCCAGACAGTTCTTC. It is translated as CASSASTSARQFF.

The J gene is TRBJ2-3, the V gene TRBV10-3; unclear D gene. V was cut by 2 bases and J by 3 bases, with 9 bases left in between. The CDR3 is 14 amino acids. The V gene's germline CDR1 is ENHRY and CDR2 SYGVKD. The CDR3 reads CAISEKEVTDTQYF. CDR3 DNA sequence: TGTGCCATCAGTGAGAAGGAAGTAACAGATACGCAGTATTTT.

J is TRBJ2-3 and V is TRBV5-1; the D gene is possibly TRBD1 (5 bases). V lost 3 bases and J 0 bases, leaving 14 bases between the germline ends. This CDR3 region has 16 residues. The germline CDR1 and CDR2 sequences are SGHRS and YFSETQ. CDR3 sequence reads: CASSSADRQSTDTQYF. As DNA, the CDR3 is TGCGCCAGCAGCTCCGCCGACCGACAGAGCACAGATACGCAGTATTTT.

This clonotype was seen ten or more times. CDR3 sequence: CSARTARTYEQYF. DNA for the CDR3: TGCAGTGCCAGGACAGCTAGAACCTACGAGCAGTACTTC. This rearrangement joins TRBV20-1 to TRBJ2-7; possible D gene TRBD1, 6 bases. The CDR3 is 13 amino acids. V lost 6 bases to trimming and J lost 2 bases, with 14 bases between them. CDR1 DFQATT and CDR2 SNEGSKA come from the germline V gene (reference sequence).

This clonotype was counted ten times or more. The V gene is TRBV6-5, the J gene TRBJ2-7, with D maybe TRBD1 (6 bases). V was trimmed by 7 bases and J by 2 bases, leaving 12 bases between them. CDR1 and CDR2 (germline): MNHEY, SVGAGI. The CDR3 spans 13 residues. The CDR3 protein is CASTNRQAYEQYF. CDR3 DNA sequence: TGTGCCAGCACCAACAGACAGGCCTACGAGCAGTACTTC.

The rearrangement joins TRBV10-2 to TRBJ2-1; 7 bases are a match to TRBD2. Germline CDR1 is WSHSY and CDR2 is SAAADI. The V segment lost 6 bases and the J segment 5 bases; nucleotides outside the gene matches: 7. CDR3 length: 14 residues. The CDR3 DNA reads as TGCGCCAGCAGAACCCAGCGGGGAGACAATGAGCAGTTCTTC. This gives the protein CASRTQRGDNEQFF.

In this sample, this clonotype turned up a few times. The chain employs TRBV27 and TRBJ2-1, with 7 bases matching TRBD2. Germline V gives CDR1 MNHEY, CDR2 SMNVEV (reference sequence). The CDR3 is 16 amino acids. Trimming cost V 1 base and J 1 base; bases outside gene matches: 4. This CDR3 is CASSLLGGESYNEQFF. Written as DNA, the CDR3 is TGTGCCAGCAGTTTATTGGGGGGGGAGTCCTACAATGAGCAGTTCTTC.

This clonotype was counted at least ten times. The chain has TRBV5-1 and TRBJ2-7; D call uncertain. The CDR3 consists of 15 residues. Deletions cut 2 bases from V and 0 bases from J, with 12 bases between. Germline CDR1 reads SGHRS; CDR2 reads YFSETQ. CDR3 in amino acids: CASSFEFRSSYEQYF. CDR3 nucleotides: TGCGCCAGCAGCTTTGAATTTCGAAGCTCCTACGAGCAGTACTTC.

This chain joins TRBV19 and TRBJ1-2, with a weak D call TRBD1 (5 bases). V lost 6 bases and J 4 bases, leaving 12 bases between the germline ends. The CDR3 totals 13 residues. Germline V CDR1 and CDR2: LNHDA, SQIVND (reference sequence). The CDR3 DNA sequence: TGTGCCAGTAGGGACCAGGGAACCTATGGCTACACCTTC. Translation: CASRDQGTYGYTF.

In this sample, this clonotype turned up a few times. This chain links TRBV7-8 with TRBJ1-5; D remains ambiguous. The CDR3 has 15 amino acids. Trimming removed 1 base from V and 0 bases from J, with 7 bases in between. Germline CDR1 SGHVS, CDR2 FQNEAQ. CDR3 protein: CASSLVWNSNQPQHF. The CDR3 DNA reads TGTGCCAGCAGCTTAGTCTGGAATAGCAATCAGCCCCAGCATTTT.

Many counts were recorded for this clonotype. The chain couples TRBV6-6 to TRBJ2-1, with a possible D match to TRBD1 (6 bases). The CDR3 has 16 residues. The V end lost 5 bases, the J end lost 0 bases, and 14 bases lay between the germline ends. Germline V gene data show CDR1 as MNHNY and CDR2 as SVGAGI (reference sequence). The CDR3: CASSPRQASSYNEQFF. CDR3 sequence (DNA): TGTGCCAGCAGTCCCAGACAGGCCAGCTCCTACAATGAGCAGTTCTTC.